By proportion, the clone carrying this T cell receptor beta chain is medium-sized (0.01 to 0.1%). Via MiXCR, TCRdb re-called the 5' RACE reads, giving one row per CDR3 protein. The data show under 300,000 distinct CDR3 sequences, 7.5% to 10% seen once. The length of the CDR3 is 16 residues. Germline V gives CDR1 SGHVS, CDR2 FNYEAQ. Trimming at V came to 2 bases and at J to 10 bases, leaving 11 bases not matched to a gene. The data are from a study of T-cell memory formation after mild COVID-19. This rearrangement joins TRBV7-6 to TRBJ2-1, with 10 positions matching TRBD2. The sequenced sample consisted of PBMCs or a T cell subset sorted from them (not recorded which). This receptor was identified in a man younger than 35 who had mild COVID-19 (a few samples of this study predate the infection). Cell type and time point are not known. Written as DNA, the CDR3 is TGTGCCAGCAGCTTACTACCAGCGGGGGGGCCACGGGAGCAGTTCTTC. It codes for CASSLLPAGGPREQFF.